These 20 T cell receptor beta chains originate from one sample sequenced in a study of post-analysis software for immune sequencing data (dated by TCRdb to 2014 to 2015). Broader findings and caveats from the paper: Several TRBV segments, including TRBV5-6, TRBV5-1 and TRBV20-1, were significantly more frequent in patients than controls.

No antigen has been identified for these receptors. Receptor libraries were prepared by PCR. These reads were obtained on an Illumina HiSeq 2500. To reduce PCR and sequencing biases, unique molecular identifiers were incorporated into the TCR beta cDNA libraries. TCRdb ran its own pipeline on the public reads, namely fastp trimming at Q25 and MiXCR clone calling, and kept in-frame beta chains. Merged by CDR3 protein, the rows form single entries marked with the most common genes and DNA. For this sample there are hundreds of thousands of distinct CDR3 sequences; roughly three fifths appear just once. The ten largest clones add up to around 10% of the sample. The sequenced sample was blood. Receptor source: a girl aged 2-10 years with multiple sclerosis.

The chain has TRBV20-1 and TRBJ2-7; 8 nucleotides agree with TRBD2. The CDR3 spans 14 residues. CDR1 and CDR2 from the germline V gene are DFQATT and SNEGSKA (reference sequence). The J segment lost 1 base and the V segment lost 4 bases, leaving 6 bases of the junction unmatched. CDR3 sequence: CSATGTRGSYEQYF. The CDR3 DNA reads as TGCAGTGCTACCGGGACTAGAGGGTCCTACGAGCAGTACTTC.

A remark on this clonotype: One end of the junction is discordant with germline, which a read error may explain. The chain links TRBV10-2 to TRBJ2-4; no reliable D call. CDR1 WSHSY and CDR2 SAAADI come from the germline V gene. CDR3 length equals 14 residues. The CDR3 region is CASSDPYTKTIQYF. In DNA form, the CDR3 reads TGCGCCAGCAGTGACCCTTACACCAAAACCATTCAGTACTTC.

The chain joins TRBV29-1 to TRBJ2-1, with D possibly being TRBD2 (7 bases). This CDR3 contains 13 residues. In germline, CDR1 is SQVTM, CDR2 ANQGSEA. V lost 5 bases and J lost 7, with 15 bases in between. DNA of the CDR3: TGCAGCGTTAGTAGGGGGGGAAGGAATGAGCAGTTCTTC. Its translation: CSVSRGGRNEQFF.

The CDR3 reads CASSPWTSNEQYF. The CDR3 DNA reads as TGTGCCAGCTCACCTTGGACTAGCAACGAGCAGTACTTC. The chain carries TRBV18 and TRBJ2-7; 8 bases fit TRBD2. This CDR3 is built from 13 residues. The trim removed 3 bases at V and 5 bases at J, leaving 3 bases unmatched. Germline V gene lookup returns CDR1 KGHSH and CDR2 LQKENI.

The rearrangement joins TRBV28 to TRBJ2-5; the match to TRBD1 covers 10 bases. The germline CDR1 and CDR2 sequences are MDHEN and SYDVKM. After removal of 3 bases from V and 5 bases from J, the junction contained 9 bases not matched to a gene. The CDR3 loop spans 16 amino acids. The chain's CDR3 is CASSFLRQGAGETQYF. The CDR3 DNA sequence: TGTGCCAGCAGTTTTTTGCGACAGGGGGCAGGGGAGACCCAGTACTTC.

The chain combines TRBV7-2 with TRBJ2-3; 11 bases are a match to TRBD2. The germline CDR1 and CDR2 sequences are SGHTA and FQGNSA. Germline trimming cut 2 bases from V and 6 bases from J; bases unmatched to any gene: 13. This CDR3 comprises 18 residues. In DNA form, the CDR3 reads TGTGCCAGCAGCTTATTTCCGGTGGGGACTAGCGGAAACGATACGCAGTATTTT. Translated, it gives CASSLFPVGTSGNDTQYF. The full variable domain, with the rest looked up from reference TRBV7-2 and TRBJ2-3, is GAGVSQSPSNKVTEKGKDVELRCDPISGHTALYWYRQSLGQGLEFLIYFQGNSAPDKSGLPSDRFSAERTGGSVSTLTIQRTQQEDSAVYLCASSLFPVGTSGNDTQYFGPGTRLTVL.

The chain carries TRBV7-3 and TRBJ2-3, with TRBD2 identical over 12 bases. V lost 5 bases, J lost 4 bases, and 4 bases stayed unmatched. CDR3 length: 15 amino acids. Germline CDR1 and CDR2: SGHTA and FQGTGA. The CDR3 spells CASSRGLAGPDTQYF. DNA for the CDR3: TGTGCCAGCAGCCGAGGACTAGCGGGACCAGATACGCAGTATTTT.

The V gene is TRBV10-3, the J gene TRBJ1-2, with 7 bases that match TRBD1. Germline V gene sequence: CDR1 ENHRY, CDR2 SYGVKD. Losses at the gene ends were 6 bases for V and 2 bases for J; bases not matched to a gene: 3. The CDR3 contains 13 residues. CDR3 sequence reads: CAISPQGNYGYTF. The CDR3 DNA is TGTGCCATCAGCCCACAGGGGAACTATGGCTACACCTTC.

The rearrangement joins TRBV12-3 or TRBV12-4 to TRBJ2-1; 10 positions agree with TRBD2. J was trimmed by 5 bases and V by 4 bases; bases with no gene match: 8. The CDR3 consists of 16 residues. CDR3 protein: CASSSPGLAKNNEQFF. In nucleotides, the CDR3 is TGTGCCAGCAGTTCACCGGGACTAGCGAAGAACAATGAGCAGTTCTTC.

The CDR3 DNA sequence: TGTGCCAGCAGCTTAGTTCGGCGGCAGGCGATGTATTTT. Protein sequence: CASSLVRRQAMYF. The chain uses TRBV7-8 and TRBJ2-3; D not resolved. The germline V and J ends were trimmed by 1 base and 14 bases, with 16 bases remaining between them. This CDR3 has 13 residues. CDR1 and CDR2 (germline): SGHVS, FQNEAQ.

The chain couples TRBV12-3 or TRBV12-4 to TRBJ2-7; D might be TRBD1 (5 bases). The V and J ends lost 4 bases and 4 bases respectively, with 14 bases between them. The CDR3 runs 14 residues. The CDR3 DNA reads TGTGCCAGCAGTTCGGGCTTTCCAGGGTACGAGCAGTACTTC. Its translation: CASSSGFPGYEQYF.

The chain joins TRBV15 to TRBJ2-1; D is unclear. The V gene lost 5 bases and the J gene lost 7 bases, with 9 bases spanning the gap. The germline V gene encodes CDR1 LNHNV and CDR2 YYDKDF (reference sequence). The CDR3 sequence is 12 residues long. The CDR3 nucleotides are TGTGCCACCAGCCGCGACGCTAATGAGCAGTTCTTC. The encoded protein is CATSRDANEQFF. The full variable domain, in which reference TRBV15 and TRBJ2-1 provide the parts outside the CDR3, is DAMVIQNPRYQVTQFGKPVTLSCSQTLNHNVMYWYQQKSSQAPKLLFHYYDKDFNNEADTPDNFQSRRPNTSFCFLDIRSPGLGDTAMYLCATSRDANEQFFGPGTRLTVL.

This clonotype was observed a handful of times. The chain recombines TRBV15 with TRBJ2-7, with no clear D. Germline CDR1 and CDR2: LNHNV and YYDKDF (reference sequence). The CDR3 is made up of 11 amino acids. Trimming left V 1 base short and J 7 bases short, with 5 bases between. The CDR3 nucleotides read TGTGCCACCAGCAGAGCCGGGGAGCAGTACTTC. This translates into CATSRAGEQYF. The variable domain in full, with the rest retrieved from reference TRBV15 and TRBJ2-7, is DAMVIQNPRYQVTQFGKPVTLSCSQTLNHNVMYWYQQKSSQAPKLLFHYYDKDFNNEADTPDNFQSRRPNTSFCFLDIRSPGLGDTAMYLCATSRAGEQYFGPGTRLTVT.

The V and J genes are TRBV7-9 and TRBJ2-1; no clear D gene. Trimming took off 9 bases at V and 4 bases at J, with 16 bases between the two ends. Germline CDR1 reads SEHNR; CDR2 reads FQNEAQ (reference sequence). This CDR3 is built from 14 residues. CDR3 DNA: TGTGCCAGTTTCCCTTCTGAGGTGTACAATGAGCAGTTCTTC. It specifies CASFPSEVYNEQFF.

CDR3 nucleotides: TGCGGGGGACCCCAGGGCGAGACCCAGTACTTC. Translated: CGGPQGETQYF. The V and J genes are TRBV20-1 and TRBJ2-5; TRBD1 or TRBD2 may be the D gene (5 bases each). The CDR3 is 11 amino acids. From germline, CDR1 is DFQATT and CDR2 SNEGSKA (reference sequence).

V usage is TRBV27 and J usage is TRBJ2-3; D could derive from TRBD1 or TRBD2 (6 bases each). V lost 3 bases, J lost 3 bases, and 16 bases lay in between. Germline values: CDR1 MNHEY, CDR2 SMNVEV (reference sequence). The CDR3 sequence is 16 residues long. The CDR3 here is CASSFSAGEATDTQYF. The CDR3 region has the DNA TGTGCCAGCAGTTTTTCGGCAGGGGAGGCAACAGATACGCAGTATTTT.

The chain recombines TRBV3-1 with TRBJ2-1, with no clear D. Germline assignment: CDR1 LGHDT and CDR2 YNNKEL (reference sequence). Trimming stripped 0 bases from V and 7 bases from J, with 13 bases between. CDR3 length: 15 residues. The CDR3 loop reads CASSQEFGSWNEQFF. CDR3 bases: TGTGCCAGCAGCCAAGAATTTGGTAGCTGGAATGAGCAGTTCTTC.

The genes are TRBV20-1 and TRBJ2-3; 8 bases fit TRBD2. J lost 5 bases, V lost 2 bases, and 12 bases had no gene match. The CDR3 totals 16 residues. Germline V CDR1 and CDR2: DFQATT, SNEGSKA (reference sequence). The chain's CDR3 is CSARPQPAGAGDTQYF. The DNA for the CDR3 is TGCAGTGCTAGACCCCAACCAGCGGGAGCGGGAGATACGCAGTATTTT.

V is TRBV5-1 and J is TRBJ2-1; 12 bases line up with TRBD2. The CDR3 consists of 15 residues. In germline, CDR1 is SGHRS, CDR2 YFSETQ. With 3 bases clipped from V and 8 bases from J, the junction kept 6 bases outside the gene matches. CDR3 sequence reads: CASSSGLAGRDEQFF. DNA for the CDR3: TGCGCCAGCAGCTCCGGACTAGCGGGAAGGGATGAGCAGTTCTTC.

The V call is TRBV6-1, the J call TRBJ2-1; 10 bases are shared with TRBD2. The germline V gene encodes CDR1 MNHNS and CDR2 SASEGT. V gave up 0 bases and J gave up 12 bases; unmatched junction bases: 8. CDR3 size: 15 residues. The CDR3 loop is CASSEAPASGRGQFF. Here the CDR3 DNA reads TGTGCCAGCAGTGAAGCGCCTGCTAGCGGGAGAGGGCAGTTCTTC.